These 29 T cell receptor beta chains share one sample of origin, sequenced in a study of STAT5B mutations in CD4+ large granular lymphocyte leukemia. Some clones are missing from TCRdb's copy, which holds only in-frame ones; the method was immunoSEQ multiplex PCR. The repertoire holds approximately 27,000 clones, with 81% as singletons. Sequencing was performed on CD4+ T cells from blood buffy coats. The receptors derive from a human donor in good health.

The chain combines TRBV6-1 with TRBJ1-6, with D uncertain. The CDR3 totals 15 residues. The germline CDR1 and CDR2 sequences are MNHNS and SASEGT. Trimming took off 9 bases at V and 9 bases at J, with 21 bases between the two ends. This chain's CDR3 is CASTPLPALGSPLHF. The CDR3 nucleotides read TGTGCCAGTACCCCATTACCCGCTCTCGGTTCACCCCTCCACTTT.

The gene calls are TRBV18 and TRBJ2-5; possible D gene TRBD2, 6 bases. There are 14 residues in the CDR3. Trimming left V 3 bases short and J 0 bases short, with 8 bases between. Per germline, CDR1 KGHSH and CDR2 LQKENI. Here the CDR3 DNA reads TGTGCCAGCTCACCCCGGGGGAACCAAGAGACCCAGTACTTC. It codes for CASSPRGNQETQYF.

This clone came up once. The V gene is TRBV19, the J gene TRBJ1-1, with unresolved D. The CDR3 contains 16 residues. CDR1 is LNHDA, CDR2 SQIVND, per germline (reference sequence). V shed 5 bases and J shed 0 bases, with 16 bases lying between them. This CDR3 reads CASSARTGVMNTEAFF. The CDR3 DNA reads TGTGCCAGTAGTGCCCGGACGGGCGTCATGAACACTGAAGCTTTCTTT.

The gene calls are TRBV30 and TRBJ2-1; 15 positions agree with TRBD2. The CDR3 is made up of 13 amino acids. Germline CDR1 is GTSNPN and CDR2 is SVGIG (reference sequence). J lost 10 bases, V lost 3 bases, and 1 base had no gene match. Here the CDR3 DNA reads TGTGCCTGGAGGGGACTAGCGGGAGGCGAGCAGTTCTTC. Its protein is CAWRGLAGGEQFF.

V and J are TRBV5-8 and TRBJ1-4; 7 nucleotides match TRBD1. This CDR3 comprises 15 residues. J was trimmed by 7 bases and V by 4 bases; bases with no gene match: 10. CDR1 SGHTS and CDR2 YDEGEE come from the germline V gene. This chain's CDR3 is CASSERQGYSEKLFF. The CDR3 nucleotides are TGTGCCAGCAGCGAGCGACAGGGATATAGTGAAAAACTGTTTTTT.

This chain uses TRBV5-1 with TRBJ2-7; no clear D. Trimming left V 5 bases short and J 0 bases short, with 12 bases between. CDR1 and CDR2 from the germline V gene are SGHRS and YFSETQ. The CDR3 is 14 residues long. The CDR3 bases are TGCGCCAGCAGGGAGCAGACCAGCTCCTACGAGCAGTACGTC. It specifies CASREQTSSYEQYV.

The chain couples TRBV7-6 to TRBJ2-1; no firm D call. In germline, CDR1 is SGHVS, CDR2 FNYEAQ. The CDR3 contains 15 residues. Trimming removed 3 bases from V and 5 bases from J, with 14 bases in between. CDR3 region: CASSLAPTVDNEQFF. The CDR3 nucleotides are TGTGCCAGCAGCTTGGCTCCCACGGTGGACAATGAGCAGTTCTTC.

The CDR3 DNA sequence: TGTGCCAGCAGTAGGGGACGGAACTATGGCTACACCTTC. It specifies CASSRGRNYGYTF. The genes are TRBV6-5 and TRBJ1-2, with TRBD1 as a possible D gene (5 bases). CDR3 length: 13 amino acids. Germline V CDR1 and CDR2: MNHEY, SVGAGI. The V and J ends lost 5 bases and 2 bases respectively, with 9 bases between them.

This clone came up once. The chain employs TRBV9 and TRBJ2-3, with TRBD2 identical over 12 bases. The CDR3 runs 18 residues. V gave up 4 bases and J gave up 0 bases; unmatched junction bases: 9. Germline values: CDR1 SGDLS, CDR2 YYNGEE. The DNA of the CDR3 is TGTGCCAGCAGCACATCACTAGCGGGGGGACTTAGCACAGATACGCAGTATTTT. Translated: CASSTSLAGGLSTDTQYF.

The chain joins TRBV5-4 to TRBJ1-6, with 10 bases aligning to TRBD1. After removal of 4 bases from V and 6 bases from J, the junction contained 4 bases not matched to a gene. This CDR3 is 15 amino acids long. Germline loops: CDR1 SGHNT, CDR2 YYREEE (reference sequence). CDR3 residues: CASSQRTGGNSPLHF. The CDR3 nucleotides are TGTGCCAGCAGCCAGAGGACAGGGGGTAATTCACCCCTCCACTTT.

The chain combines TRBV7-7 with TRBJ2-5; D call uncertain. This CDR3 has 11 amino acids. The V and J ends lost 5 bases and 4 bases respectively, with 5 bases between them. Germline V lookup: CDR1 SSHAT, CDR2 FNYEAQ (reference sequence). The CDR3 reads CASSHGETQYF. CDR3 nucleotide sequence: TGTGCCAGCAGCCATGGAGAGACCCAGTACTTC.

The gene calls are TRBV19 and TRBJ1-1; D gene uncertain. Deletions cut 6 bases from V and 1 base from J, with 9 bases between. Germline V CDR1 and CDR2: LNHDA, SQIVND (reference sequence). The CDR3 spans 13 residues. The CDR3 nucleotides read TGTGCCAGTAGAGAATCACGGAACACTGAAGCTTTCTTT. Its translation: CASRESRNTEAFF.

V gene TRBV5-1 combines with J gene TRBJ1-1, with unresolved D. Germline assignment: CDR1 SGHRS and CDR2 YFSETQ. V lost 0 bases and J 4 bases, leaving 4 bases between the germline ends. This CDR3 is built from 12 residues. DNA of the CDR3: TGCGCCAGCAGCTTGGGGGCCACTGAAGCTTTCTTT. Translated, it gives CASSLGATEAFF.

The chain uses TRBV28 and TRBJ2-3; 12 bases fit TRBD2. Germline values: CDR1 MDHEN, CDR2 SYDVKM. This CDR3 is 19 amino acids long. V dropped 5 bases and J dropped 5; count of bases not matched to a gene: 17. CDR3 amino acids: CASSPLAGGRVGAGDTQYF. The CDR3, as DNA: TGTGCCAGCAGTCCACTAGCGGGGGGACGGGTAGGGGCTGGAGATACGCAGTATTTT.

The chain carries TRBV7-7 and TRBJ2-5; TRBD1 matches at 9 bases. The CDR3 loop spans 15 amino acids. J was trimmed by 4 bases and V by 1 base; bases with no gene match: 4. The germline CDR1 and CDR2 sequences are SSHAT and FNYEAQ (reference sequence). CDR3 sequence: CASSLGGQGSETQYF. The CDR3 DNA reads TGTGCCAGCAGCTTAGGCGGACAGGGGTCAGAGACCCAGTACTTC.

This chain uses TRBV11-3 with TRBJ2-5; 8 bases match TRBD2. The J call could be wrong; TRBJ2-7 is a better fit for the DNA end. CDR1 and CDR2 (germline): SGHNT, YENEEA. The CDR3 totals 16 residues. The CDR3 is CASSLPRGGGRYEQYF. The CDR3, as DNA: TGTGCCAGCAGCTTACCCCGGGGGGGAGGACGTTACGAGCAGTACTTC.

The chain links TRBV13 to TRBJ2-2; perhaps D is TRBD1 or TRBD2 (5 bases each). The CDR3 is 14 residues long. The germline V gene encodes CDR1 PRHDT and CDR2 FYEKMQ (reference sequence). V was clipped by 3 bases and J by 4 bases, with 9 bases between them. For the CDR3, the DNA is TGTGCCAGCAGCTTCTGGGGGAGCACCGGGGAGCTGTTTTTT. Its translation: CASSFWGSTGELFF. The full variable domain, in which reference TRBV13 and TRBJ2-2 provide the parts outside the CDR3, is AAGVIQSPRHLIKEKRETATLKCYPIPRHDTVYWYQQGPGQDPQFLISFYEKMQSDKGSIPDRFSAQQFSDYHSELNMSSLELGDSALYFCASSFWGSTGELFFGEGSRLTVL.

This clone was found once. The chain has TRBV5-1 and TRBJ2-3; TRBD2 matches at 7 bases. CDR3 length equals 15 residues. V lost 3 bases to trimming and J lost 3 bases; unmatched junction nucleotides: 7. Germline loops: CDR1 SGHRS, CDR2 YFSETQ. The CDR3 coding sequence is TGCGCCAGCAGCTGGGAGGGGATTAGGACAGATACGCAGTATTTT. Encoded protein: CASSWEGIRTDTQYF.

The chain links TRBV7-2 to TRBJ2-2, with TRBD1 identical over 8 bases. The CDR3 loop spans 15 amino acids. The V and J ends lost 5 bases and 8 bases, in that order; junction bases with no gene match: 10. CDR1 and CDR2 (germline): SGHTA, FQGNSA. The CDR3 nucleotides are TGTGCCAGCAGCCAAGGCAGGGGGCGAAGAGGGGAGCTGTTTTTT. Protein product: CASSQGRGRRGELFF.

This chain links TRBV7-8 with TRBJ2-1, with D perhaps matching TRBD1 (6 bases). This CDR3 contains 11 residues. Germline values: CDR1 SGHVS, CDR2 FQNEAQ. V dropped 5 bases and J dropped 14 bases, with 13 bases sitting between them. CDR3: CASSQGTGKFF. The CDR3 DNA reads as TGTGCCAGCAGCCAGGGAACAGGGAAGTTCTTC.

The gene calls are TRBV10-3 and TRBJ2-1, with 8 bases aligning to TRBD1. The germline V gene has CDR1 ENHRY and CDR2 SYGVKD. There are 14 residues in the CDR3. The trim removed 4 bases at V and 6 bases at J, leaving 5 bases unmatched. The CDR3 reads CAISGRTGTNEQFF. The DNA of the CDR3 is TGTGCCATCAGTGGTAGGACAGGGACCAATGAGCAGTTCTTC.

The chain couples TRBV19 to TRBJ1-1, with 8 bases matching TRBD1. Germline assignment: CDR1 LNHDA and CDR2 SQIVND (reference sequence). CDR3 length equals 15 residues. The J segment lost 0 bases and the V segment lost 4 bases, leaving 4 bases of the junction unmatched. The CDR3 is CASSRQGTMNTEAFF. Written as DNA, the CDR3 is TGTGCCAGTAGTAGACAGGGGACTATGAACACTGAAGCTTTCTTT.

This clone was counted only a few times. The rearrangement joins TRBV5-1 to TRBJ2-7, with D unclear. Trimming took off 4 bases at V and 3 bases at J, with 14 bases between the two ends. Per the germline V gene, CDR1 is SGHRS and CDR2 is YFSETQ. The CDR3 runs to 14 residues. CDR3 sequence: CASSIEESSYEQYF. The CDR3 DNA sequence: TGCGCCAGCAGCATCGAGGAGTCCAGCTACGAGCAGTACTTC.

This rearrangement joins TRBV5-1 to TRBJ2-3; the match to TRBD2 covers 7 bases. The CDR3 has 13 residues. The germline V gene encodes CDR1 SGHRS and CDR2 YFSETQ. The ends lost 6 bases at V and 5 bases at J; junction bases unmatched: 6. CDR3 loop: CASTGGGRDTQYF. The CDR3 nucleotides read TGCGCCAGCACCGGCGGGGGAAGAGATACGCAGTATTTT. Supplemented by reference TRBV5-1 and TRBJ2-3, the full variable domain reads KAGVTQTPRYLIKTRGQQVTLSCSPISGHRSVSWYQQTPGQGLQFLFEYFSETQRNKGNFPGRFSGRQFSNSRSEMNVSTLELGDSALYLCASTGGGRDTQYFGPGTRLTVL.

This chain uses TRBV5-1 with TRBJ2-3; 8 bases match TRBD2. Germline V gene lookup returns CDR1 SGHRS and CDR2 YFSETQ. Trimming at V came to 0 bases and at J to 0 bases, leaving 6 bases not matched to a gene. The CDR3 covers 17 residues. CDR3 nucleotide sequence: TGCGCCAGCAGCTTGGGACTAGCGACAAAGAGCACAGATACGCAGTATTTT. Protein: CASSLGLATKSTDTQYF. The whole variable domain, filled in from reference TRBV5-1 and TRBJ2-3, reads KAGVTQTPRYLIKTRGQQVTLSCSPISGHRSVSWYQQTPGQGLQFLFEYFSETQRNKGNFPGRFSGRQFSNSRSEMNVSTLELGDSALYLCASSLGLATKSTDTQYFGPGTRLTVL.

The chain joins TRBV29-1 to TRBJ2-2; D not resolved. The germline CDR1 and CDR2 sequences are SQVTM and ANQGSEA. The CDR3 has 13 residues. V was shortened by 7 bases and J by 6 bases, with 15 bases between the two germline ends. CDR3 bases: TGCAGCGCTGCCCGGGCCTGGTCCGGGGAGCTGTTTTTT. This translates into CSAARAWSGELFF.

In the case of this clone: The same CDR3 arises from other DNA sequences in this sample as well. This sequence joins TRBV2 and TRBJ1-5, with TRBD1 identical over 11 bases. Germline V gene sequence: CDR1 SNHLY, CDR2 FYNNEI. V trimming: 4 bases; J trimming: 5 bases; junction bases outside the gene matches: 1. The CDR3 spans 14 residues. The CDR3: CASSGTGGYQPQHF. CDR3 nucleotide sequence: TGTGCCAGCAGTGGGACAGGGGGCTATCAGCCCCAGCATTTT.

The gene calls are TRBV10-2 and TRBJ2-2; tentative D call: TRBD1 (5 bases). V lost 5 bases to trimming and J lost 2 bases, with 9 bases between them. In germline, CDR1 is WSHSY, CDR2 SAAADI. There are 14 residues in the CDR3. The CDR3 sequence is CASSLDTNTGELFF. The CDR3, as DNA: TGCGCCAGCAGTTTGGACACCAACACCGGGGAGCTGTTTTTT.

This chain links TRBV7-9 with TRBJ2-3, with no clear D. The CDR3 has 11 residues. From germline, CDR1 is SEHNR and CDR2 FQNEAQ (reference sequence). V lost 7 bases and J lost 4, with 6 bases in between. The CDR3 DNA follows: TGTGCCAGCACCCGTGCAGATACGCAGTATTTT. Translation gives CASTRADTQYF.